This T cell receptor (beta chain) appears in the sequencing data of a study of identical twins. Findings of the study overall: Memory repertoires showed no such pattern, whereas abundant cord blood beta clonotypes carried fewer insertions.

Germline CDR1 SQVTM, CDR2 ANQGSEA. Trimming left V 5 bases short and J 0 bases short, with 9 bases between. CDR3 length: 13 amino acids. This clonotype was found many times. Its antigen is as yet unknown. From the 5' RACE reads, TCRdb called clonotypes with MiXCR, one entry per CDR3 protein. Here the sample spans 450,000 or so distinct CDR3 sequences, roughly a quarter being singletons. These records were also assigned to another study, of T cells expressing NK-cell markers.

V gene TRBV29-1 combines with J gene TRBJ2-3, with a possible D match to TRBD1 (6 bases). This TCR was sampled from a woman between 18 and 30 years old in good health. Sequences were obtained from CD4+ T cells sorted from blood. CDR3 in amino acids: CSVRRGSTDTQYF. The DNA of the CDR3 is TGCAGCGTTCGTAGGGGGAGCACAGATACGCAGTATTTT.